These T cell receptor beta chains were read from a single sample in a study of PD-1 blockade in classical Hodgkin lymphoma. Data came from immunoSEQ multiplex PCR; TCRdb stores just in-frame clones and leaves some out. Altogether over 20,000 clones are present, roughly 89% being singletons, with the ten largest covering under 2%. Sequenced material: CD4+ T cells from blood, taken at baseline. Receptors originate from a human donor with classical Hodgkin lymphoma. Each CDR3 is given with its conserved first and last residue. D genes are given only for firm matches. Size is omitted from some rows. Given values are once, few, many or a class for expanded clones.

clone_size: .
v_call: TRBV7-2
j_call: TRBJ2-1
d_call: .
cdr3_aa: CASSLVAGSSEQFF
cdr3_nt: TGTGCCAGCAGCTTAGTGGCAGGGTCTAGTGAGCAGTTCTTC

clone_size: .
v_call: TRBV11-3
j_call: TRBJ2-5
d_call: .
cdr3_aa: CASSLGMAGQETQYF
cdr3_nt: TGTGCCAGCAGCTTAGGGATGGCAGGGCAAGAGACCCAGTACTTC

clone_size: .
v_call: TRBV27
j_call: TRBJ2-1
d_call: .
cdr3_aa: CASSTRRSSYNEQFF
cdr3_nt: TGTGCCAGCAGTACAAGACGGAGCTCCTACAATGAGCAGTTCTTC

clone_size: .
v_call: TRBV7-2
j_call: TRBJ1-1
d_call: .
cdr3_aa: CASSLDSRNTEAFF
cdr3_nt: TGTGCCAGCAGTCTGGACAGTCGGAACACTGAAGCTTTCTTT

clone_size: .
v_call: TRBV7-3
j_call: TRBJ1-2
d_call: .
cdr3_aa: CASSLTVGEQGYTF
cdr3_nt: TGTGCCAGCAGCTTAACGGTCGGGGAACAAGGCTACACCTTC

clone_size: .
v_call: TRBV6-5
j_call: TRBJ1-3
d_call: .
cdr3_aa: CASSSDTLSGNTIYF
cdr3_nt: TGTGCCAGCAGTTCCGACACGCTCTCTGGAAACACCATATATTTT

clone_size: .
v_call: TRBV9
j_call: TRBJ1-2
d_call: TRBD1
cdr3_aa: CASSVEGTGVGGYGYTF
cdr3_nt: TGTGCCAGCAGCGTAGAAGGGACAGGGGTTGGCGGCTATGGCTACACCTTC

clone_size: .
v_call: TRBV2
j_call: TRBJ2-2
d_call: TRBD1
cdr3_aa: CASSDGTGGTGELFF
cdr3_nt: TGTGCCAGCAGTGATGGGACAGGGGGTACCGGGGAGCTGTTTTTT

clone_size: .
v_call: TRBV6-5
j_call: TRBJ1-2
d_call: .
cdr3_aa: CASSPQGSNYGYTF
cdr3_nt: TGTGCCAGCAGTCCCCAGGGCTCTAACTATGGCTACACCTTC

clone_size: .
v_call: TRBV7-2
j_call: TRBJ2-2
d_call: .
cdr3_aa: CASSLPRQGAGELFF
cdr3_nt: TGTGCCAGCAGCTTACCGCGCCAGGGCGCCGGGGAGCTGTTTTTT

clone_size: once
v_call: TRBV7-2
j_call: TRBJ2-5
d_call: TRBD2
cdr3_aa: CASSLAPPAGGSPQETQYF
cdr3_nt: TGTGCCAGCAGCTTAGCTCCCCCTGCGGGGGGCTCTCCCCAAGAGACCCAGTACTTC

clone_size: .
v_call: TRBV5-1
j_call: TRBJ1-4
d_call: TRBD1
cdr3_aa: CASSGGQANEKLFF
cdr3_nt: TGCGCCAGCAGCGGTGGACAGGCGAATGAAAAACTGTTTTTT

clone_size: .
v_call: TRBV4-2
j_call: TRBJ2-3
d_call: TRBD1
cdr3_aa: CASSPTRGKRSDTQYF
cdr3_nt: TGTGCCAGCAGCCCTACCAGGGGGAAGCGATCAGATACGCAGTATTTT

clone_size: .
v_call: TRBV2
j_call: TRBJ1-1
d_call: TRBD1
cdr3_aa: CASTRTGPRLSWDTEAFF
cdr3_nt: TGTGCCAGCACAAGGACAGGCCCAAGACTTTCATGGGACACTGAAGCTTTCTTT

clone_size: .
v_call: TRBV6-5
j_call: TRBJ1-2
d_call: .
cdr3_aa: CASRGDGSYGYTF
cdr3_nt: TGTGCCAGCAGAGGGGACGGATCCTATGGCTACACCTTC

clone_size: .
v_call: TRBV28
j_call: TRBJ1-4
d_call: .
cdr3_aa: CASTDSLMGNEKLFF
cdr3_nt: TGTGCCAGCACGGACAGCTTGATGGGTAATGAAAAACTGTTTTTT

clone_size: .
v_call: TRBV7-2
j_call: TRBJ2-2
d_call: .
cdr3_aa: CASSPQSSGGTNTGELFF
cdr3_nt: TGTGCCAGCAGCCCTCAAAGCTCGGGGGGCACGAACACCGGGGAGCTGTTTTTT

clone_size: .
v_call: TRBV9
j_call: TRBJ1-3
d_call: TRBD1
cdr3_aa: CASSETGGPGNTIYF
cdr3_nt: TGTGCCAGCAGCGAAACAGGGGGCCCCGGAAACACCATATATTTT

clone_size: .
v_call: TRBV7-9
j_call: TRBJ1-2
d_call: .
cdr3_aa: CASSQAVGAYGYTF
cdr3_nt: TGTGCCAGCAGCCAGGCGGTAGGGGCCTATGGCTACACCTTC

clone_size: .
v_call: TRBV10-3
j_call: TRBJ2-7
d_call: TRBD1
cdr3_aa: CASTLGQGPYEQYF
cdr3_nt: TGTGCCTCCACACTAGGACAGGGGCCCTACGAGCAGTACTTC

clone_size: .
v_call: TRBV15
j_call: TRBJ2-5
d_call: .
cdr3_aa: CATSATAETQYF
cdr3_nt: TGTGCCACCAGCGCTACAGCGGAGACCCAGTACTTC

clone_size: .
v_call: TRBV7-9
j_call: TRBJ1-5
d_call: TRBD1
cdr3_aa: CASSSQGSNQPQHF
cdr3_nt: TGTGCCAGCAGCTCACAGGGGAGCAATCAGCCCCAGCATTTT

clone_size: .
v_call: TRBV28
j_call: TRBJ1-2
d_call: .
cdr3_aa: CASSLHGGYTF
cdr3_nt: TGTGCCAGCAGTCTCCACGGTGGCTACACCTTC

clone_size: .
v_call: TRBV19
j_call: TRBJ1-6
d_call: TRBD1
cdr3_aa: CASPRDRDSPLHF
cdr3_nt: TGTGCCAGCCCCCGGGACAGGGATTCACCCCTCCACTTT

clone_size: .
v_call: TRBV5-1
j_call: TRBJ1-6
d_call: TRBD1
cdr3_aa: CASSVTGNSDNSPLHF
cdr3_nt: TGCGCCAGCAGTGTGACAGGGAATAGCGATAATTCACCCCTCCACTTT

clone_size: .
v_call: TRBV7-7
j_call: TRBJ2-3
d_call: TRBD2
cdr3_aa: CASSVAGGSTQYF
cdr3_nt: TGTGCCAGCAGCGTAGCGGGGGGAAGTACGCAGTATTTT

clone_size: .
v_call: TRBV6-5
j_call: TRBJ2-7
d_call: TRBD1
cdr3_aa: CASSHTRGLRGEQYF
cdr3_nt: TGTGCCAGCAGTCACACCAGGGGGCTCAGGGGGGAGCAGTACTTC

clone_size: .
v_call: TRBV19
j_call: TRBJ2-7
d_call: TRBD1
cdr3_aa: CASSISGQGSSYEQYF
cdr3_nt: TGTGCCAGTAGTATCTCGGGACAGGGGAGCTCCTACGAGCAGTACTTC

clone_size: .
v_call: TRBV7-2
j_call: TRBJ1-1
d_call: .
cdr3_aa: CASSPQGSTEAFF
cdr3_nt: TGTGCCAGCAGCCCTCAGGGGAGCACTGAAGCTTTCTTT

clone_size: .
v_call: TRBV9
j_call: TRBJ1-1
d_call: .
cdr3_aa: CASSVLGGNTEAFF
cdr3_nt: TGTGCCAGCAGCGTACTAGGAGGGAACACTGAAGCTTTCTTT

clone_size: .
v_call: TRBV7-9
j_call: TRBJ2-3
d_call: TRBD1
cdr3_aa: CASSLDGTVTDTQYF
cdr3_nt: TGTGCCAGCAGCTTAGACGGGACAGTCACAGATACGCAGTATTTT

clone_size: .
v_call: TRBV30
j_call: TRBJ2-1
d_call: .
cdr3_aa: CAWSVVDMGEQFF
cdr3_nt: TGTGCCTGGAGTGTAGTAGATATGGGTGAGCAGTTCTTC

clone_size: .
v_call: TRBV6-1
j_call: TRBJ1-5
d_call: .
cdr3_aa: CASSDSFTQHF
cdr3_nt: TGTGCCAGCAGCGATTCATTCACACAGCATTTT

clone_size: .
v_call: TRBV9
j_call: TRBJ1-1
d_call: TRBD1
cdr3_aa: CASSGQGGLSTEAFF
cdr3_nt: TGTGCCAGCAGCGGACAGGGGGGACTTAGCACTGAAGCTTTCTTT

clone_size: .
v_call: TRBV11-3
j_call: TRBJ1-2
d_call: .
cdr3_aa: CASSLERASYTF
cdr3_nt: TGTGCCAGCAGCTTAGAGAGGGCCAGCTACACCTTC

clone_size: .
v_call: TRBV7-8
j_call: TRBJ2-1
d_call: .
cdr3_aa: CASSNAGRGQFF
cdr3_nt: TGTGCCAGCAGCAACGCCGGGCGGGGCCAGTTCTTC

clone_size: .
v_call: TRBV7-2
j_call: TRBJ2-5
d_call: .
cdr3_aa: CASSSPSRETQYF
cdr3_nt: TGTGCCAGCAGCTCACCGAGTAGGGAGACCCAGTACTTC

clone_size: few
v_call: TRBV5-1
j_call: TRBJ1-1
d_call: .
cdr3_aa: CASSFGDWRTEAFF
cdr3_nt: TGCGCCAGCAGCTTTGGGGATTGGAGGACTGAAGCTTTCTTT

clone_size: .
v_call: TRBV5-1
j_call: TRBJ1-2
d_call: TRBD1
cdr3_aa: CASSLGDRADGYTF
cdr3_nt: TGCGCCAGCAGCTTGGGGGACAGGGCCGATGGCTACACCTTC

clone_size: .
v_call: TRBV28
j_call: TRBJ2-2
d_call: .
cdr3_aa: CASSRGIDTGELFF
cdr3_nt: TGTGCCAGCAGTAGGGGGATCGACACCGGGGAGCTGTTTTTT

clone_size: .
v_call: TRBV7-9
j_call: TRBJ2-3
d_call: .
cdr3_aa: CASSLAGNTDTQYF
cdr3_nt: TGTGCCAGCAGCTTAGCCGGGAATACAGATACGCAGTATTTT

clone_size: .
v_call: TRBV6-6
j_call: TRBJ1-1
d_call: .
cdr3_aa: CASSRNTEAFF
cdr3_nt: TGTGCCAGCAGTCGGAACACTGAAGCTTTCTTT

clone_size: .
v_call: TRBV28
j_call: TRBJ2-2
d_call: TRBD1
cdr3_aa: CASRKQGAGTGELFF
cdr3_nt: TGTGCCAGCAGGAAACAGGGGGCCGGGACCGGGGAGCTGTTTTTT

clone_size: .
v_call: TRBV7-6
j_call: TRBJ2-3
d_call: .
cdr3_aa: CASSLDRDTDTQYF
cdr3_nt: TGTGCCAGCAGCTTAGACAGGGACACAGATACGCAGTATTTT

clone_size: .
v_call: TRBV9
j_call: TRBJ2-5
d_call: TRBD1
cdr3_aa: CASSPGTGVQETQYF
cdr3_nt: TGTGCCAGCAGCCCCGGGACAGGAGTACAAGAGACCCAGTACTTC

clone_size: .
v_call: TRBV2
j_call: TRBJ1-4
d_call: .
cdr3_aa: CASSVETTLHNEKLFF
cdr3_nt: TGTGCCAGCAGTGTAGAGACAACCCTCCACAATGAAAAACTGTTTTTT

clone_size: few
v_call: TRBV7-9
j_call: TRBJ1-6
d_call: TRBD1
cdr3_aa: CASSGGTGAGSPLHF
cdr3_nt: TGTGCCAGCAGCGGAGGGACAGGGGCGGGTTCACCCCTCCACTTT

clone_size: once
v_call: TRBV9
j_call: TRBJ2-1
d_call: .
cdr3_aa: CASSPRPGRYNPSNEQFF
cdr3_nt: TGTGCCAGCAGCCCCCGCCCGGGGAGGTACAACCCCAGCAATGAGCAGTTCTTC

clone_size: .
v_call: TRBV5-6
j_call: TRBJ1-3
d_call: .
cdr3_aa: CASSPYSISGNTIYF
cdr3_nt: TGTGCCAGCAGCCCCTACTCCATATCTGGAAACACCATATATTTT

clone_size: .
v_call: TRBV27
j_call: TRBJ1-1
d_call: .
cdr3_aa: CASSLSRASGEAFF
cdr3_nt: TGTGCCAGCAGTTTATCGAGGGCATCGGGTGAAGCTTTCTTT

clone_size: .
v_call: TRBV7-2
j_call: TRBJ2-7
d_call: TRBD1
cdr3_aa: CASSSQTGVEQYF
cdr3_nt: TGTGCCAGCAGCTCCCAAACAGGGGTCGAGCAGTACTTC

clone_size: .
v_call: TRBV29-1
j_call: TRBJ1-6
d_call: .
cdr3_aa: CSVARQVLGSPLHF
cdr3_nt: TGCAGCGTTGCCCGACAGGTTCTGGGTTCACCCCTCCACTTT

clone_size: .
v_call: TRBV19
j_call: TRBJ2-7
d_call: TRBD1
cdr3_aa: CASRIRGQGGEQYF
cdr3_nt: TGTGCCAGTAGGATTCGTGGACAGGGGGGAGAGCAGTACTTC

clone_size: .
v_call: TRBV6-1
j_call: TRBJ2-7
d_call: .
cdr3_aa: CASRGQRASYEQYF
cdr3_nt: TGTGCCAGCCGGGGACAACGAGCTTCCTACGAGCAGTACTTC

clone_size: .
v_call: TRBV2
j_call: TRBJ1-1
d_call: .
cdr3_aa: CASSEGTAGKLAFF
cdr3_nt: TGTGCCAGCAGTGAAGGGACGGCTGGTAAACTGGCTTTCTTT

clone_size: .
v_call: TRBV7-7
j_call: TRBJ2-5
d_call: TRBD2
cdr3_aa: CASSLGGLAGPETQYF
cdr3_nt: TGTGCTAGCAGCTTAGGCGGACTAGCCGGACCGGAGACCCAGTACTTC

clone_size: .
v_call: TRBV11-3
j_call: TRBJ2-5
d_call: .
cdr3_aa: CASSSRTDQETQYF
cdr3_nt: TGTGCCAGCAGCTCAAGGACGGATCAAGAGACCCAGTACTTC